The 20 T cell receptor beta chains given below trace back to one sample, sequenced in a study of beta chain features in type 1 diabetes. Findings and caveats of the study: Type 1 diabetes patients had moderately but significantly shorter TCRB CDR3s in all four CD4+ subsets.

Their recognized antigens are unknown. Reverse transcribing all isolated RNA meant expressed TCRB transcripts were sequenced. Sequencing used immunoSEQ multiplex PCR; TCRdb keeps in-frame clones, though not all of them. Altogether about 44,000 clones are present, around 71% being singletons, with the ten largest covering roughly 2.1%. The material sequenced was Tregs from blood. These receptors were taken from a woman between 18 and 29 years old with type 1 diabetes.

The V call is TRBV9, the J call TRBJ2-1; 8 bases line up with TRBD2. This CDR3 has 16 amino acids. Germline loops: CDR1 SGDLS, CDR2 YYNGEE. With 0 bases clipped from V and 2 bases from J, the junction kept 4 bases outside the gene matches. CDR3 sequence (DNA): TGTGCCAGCAGCGTAGCCTCCGGGAGGGCCTACAATGAGCAGTTCTTC. This codes for CASSVASGRAYNEQFF.

This clone was counted only a few times. This sequence joins TRBV7-9 and TRBJ2-7, with 7 bases fitting TRBD2. V was pared by 5 bases and J by 6 bases, with 19 bases of the junction left unmatched. Germline V gene sequence: CDR1 SEHNR, CDR2 FQNEAQ (reference sequence). CDR3 size: 17 residues. In DNA, the CDR3 is TGTGCCAGCAGCGGGGGGGGGTCCGGGGAGATTCACAGCGAGCAGTACTTC. It is translated as CASSGGGSGEIHSEQYF.

This clone was counted a single time. The chain has TRBV29-1 and TRBJ2-3; perhaps TRBD2 as D (7 bases). Trimming left V 7 bases short and J 4 bases short, with 18 bases between. Germline V gives CDR1 SQVTM, CDR2 ANQGSEA. The CDR3 runs 14 residues. The CDR3 DNA reads TGCAGCGCTAGGGGGGGGACATATGCAGATACGCAGTATTTT. Protein product: CSARGGTYADTQYF.

The CDR3 is CASSLEGASNQPQHF. Written as DNA, the CDR3 is TGTGCCAGCAGCTTAGAAGGGGCGAGCAATCAGCCCCAGCATTTT. The chain employs TRBV11-2 and TRBJ1-5; D perhaps matches TRBD1 (5 bases). V lost 0 bases and J lost 1, with 7 bases in between. The CDR3 runs to 15 residues. The germline V gene encodes CDR1 SGHAT and CDR2 FQNNGV.

V gene TRBV6-6 combines with J gene TRBJ2-7; possibly TRBD1 for D (6 bases). The CDR3 length is 13 residues. Germline-derived CDR1 and CDR2 are MNHNY and SVGAGI (reference sequence). V was clipped by 7 bases and J by 1 base, with 11 bases between them. The CDR3 sequence is CASTETGSYEQYF. The CDR3 DNA follows: TGTGCCAGCACTGAGACAGGTTCCTACGAGCAGTACTTC.

This chain connects TRBV6-1 to TRBJ1-2; the D gene is possibly TRBD1 (5 bases). This CDR3 has 14 residues. The germline CDR1 and CDR2 sequences are MNHNS and SASEGT. The V gene lost 6 bases and the J gene lost 8 bases, with 19 bases spanning the gap. The CDR3 bases are TGTGCCAGCAGGCCACCGGGGGTTCCCGGCGGCTACACCTTC. It encodes CASRPPGVPGGYTF.

The chain carries TRBV19 and TRBJ1-1, with TRBD1 as a possible D gene (5 bases). CDR1 is LNHDA and CDR2 is SQIVND in the germline V gene (reference sequence). The V end was cut by 7 bases, the J end by 5 bases, with 23 bases between. The CDR3 has 16 residues. Written as DNA, the CDR3 is TGTGCCAGTAAGAAGGGGAAAGCAGGAAGGTTTACTGAAGCTTTCTTT. It is translated as CASKKGKAGRFTEAFF.

In its sample, this clone was seen once. The V and J genes are TRBV9 and TRBJ2-7, with TRBD2 identical over 7 bases. The CDR3 contains 13 residues. Germline CDR1 is SGDLS and CDR2 is YYNGEE. V lost 4 bases to trimming and J lost 5 bases; unmatched junction nucleotides: 6. CDR3 residues: CASSSWGGDEQYF. Written as DNA, the CDR3 is TGTGCCAGCAGCTCCTGGGGGGGGGACGAGCAGTACTTC.

The V call is TRBV7-9, the J call TRBJ1-6; no definite D call. V shed 1 base and J shed 3 bases, with 7 bases lying between them. Germline-derived CDR1 and CDR2 are SEHNR and FQNEAQ (reference sequence). This CDR3 is 15 amino acids long. CDR3 sequence: CASSLGSGYNSPLHF. In nucleotides, the CDR3 is TGTGCCAGCAGCTTAGGTTCGGGCTATAATTCACCCCTCCACTTT.

This clone was picked up a small number of times. The genes are TRBV4-3 and TRBJ2-5; 11 bases are shared with TRBD2. The trim removed 4 bases at V and 2 bases at J, leaving 6 bases unmatched. The CDR3 is 16 residues long. CDR1 and CDR2 (germline): LGHNA, YSLEER. CDR3 DNA: TGCGCCAGCAGCCGGGGGCGACTAGCGGGGCAAGAGACCCAGTACTTC. It yields the protein CASSRGRLAGQETQYF.

The V call is TRBV7-9, the J call TRBJ1-1; maybe TRBD1 (6 bases). The CDR3 length is 16 residues. The germline V gene has CDR1 SEHNR and CDR2 FQNEAQ (reference sequence). V gave up 5 bases and J gave up 1 base, with 17 bases separating them. This CDR3 is CASSPRTGHWNTEAFF. CDR3 DNA sequence: TGTGCCAGCAGCCCCCGAACGGGACATTGGAACACTGAAGCTTTCTTT. The entire variable domain, with the rest obtained from reference TRBV7-9 and TRBJ1-1, is as follows: DTGVSQNPRHKITKRGQNVTFRCDPISEHNRLYWYRQTLGQGPEFLTYFQNEAQLEKSRLLSDRFSAERPKGSFSTLEIQRTEQGDSAMYLCASSPRTGHWNTEAFFGQGTRLTVV.

There are a few counts of this clone. This chain uses TRBV29-1 with TRBJ1-2, with 7 nucleotides matching TRBD1. CDR3 length: 12 residues. Trimming cost V 6 bases and J 7 bases; bases outside gene matches: 8. The V gene's germline CDR1 is SQVTM and CDR2 ANQGSEA. CDR3 sequence reads: CSVGQGDSGYTF. The CDR3 coding sequence is TGCAGCGTCGGCCAGGGGGACTCTGGCTACACCTTC. Filled out from reference TRBV29-1 and TRBJ1-2, the complete variable domain reads SAVISQKPSRDICQRGTSLTIQCQVDSQVTMMFWYRQQPGQSLTLIATANQGSEATYESGFVIDKFPISRPNLTFSTLTVSNMSPEDSSIYLCSVGQGDSGYTFGSGTRLTVV.

This clone showed up just a few times. This chain links TRBV28 with TRBJ2-7; TRBD1 agrees at 9 bases. Germline V CDR1 and CDR2: MDHEN, SYDVKM. J lost 2 bases, V lost 3 bases, and 5 bases had no gene match. The CDR3 sequence is 15 residues long. The CDR3 DNA reads TGTGCCAGCAGTTTCGCGGGACAGGGTGCCTACGAGCAGTACTTC. Amino acids: CASSFAGQGAYEQYF.

This clone was found once. The rearrangement uses TRBV10-3 and TRBJ1-1; a weak D match, TRBD1 (6 bases). The CDR3 spans 13 residues. Per the germline V gene, CDR1 is ENHRY and CDR2 is SYGVKD. Trimming pared 6 bases from V and 6 bases from J, leaving 14 bases between. DNA of the CDR3: TGTGCCATCAGACAGGGATTAAATTCTGAAGCTTTCTTT. Translating it yields CAIRQGLNSEAFF.

The rearrangement links TRBV7-8 to TRBJ1-3, with D maybe TRBD1 (5 bases). Germline values: CDR1 SGHVS, CDR2 FQNEAQ. V was clipped by 4 bases and J by 4 bases, with 14 bases between them. CDR3 length: 15 amino acids. The DNA of the CDR3 is TGTGCCAGCAGCTGGACACGCAAAGGAGGAAACACCATATATTTT. Translation gives CASSWTRKGGNTIYF.

The V and J genes are TRBV11-2 and TRBJ2-7, with D maybe TRBD1 (7 bases). V was pared by 2 bases and J by 7 bases, with 12 bases between. The CDR3 is made up of 13 amino acids. Germline CDR1 reads SGHAT; CDR2 reads FQNNGV. The CDR3 here is CASSLSGGWEQYF. The CDR3 nucleotides are TGTGCCAGCAGCTTATCAGGGGGGTGGGAGCAGTACTTC.

This chain links TRBV25-1 with TRBJ1-6; 8 bases line up with TRBD1. J gave up 7 bases and V 3 bases, and 5 bases lay outside the gene matches. Germline V gene data show CDR1 as MGHDK and CDR2 as SYGVNS. The CDR3 length is 15 residues. The chain's CDR3 is CASSDGQGYNSPLHF. The CDR3 DNA reads as TGTGCCAGCAGTGACGGACAGGGATACAATTCACCCCTCCACTTT.

The gene calls are TRBV5-1 and TRBJ2-7; 7 positions agree with TRBD1. CDR3 length equals 15 residues. The J segment lost 3 bases and the V segment lost 3 bases, leaving 9 bases of the junction unmatched. In germline, CDR1 is SGHRS, CDR2 YFSETQ. The CDR3 region has the DNA TGCGCCAGCAGCTCGCCGGGACAGAGAATCTACGAGCAGTACTTC. Translating it yields CASSSPGQRIYEQYF.

Relative to its sample, this clone is medium-sized. V and J are TRBV18 and TRBJ1-1, with D perhaps TRBD1 (6 bases). Trimming left V 3 bases short and J 6 bases short, with 17 bases between. CDR1 and CDR2 (germline): KGHSH, LQKENI. This CDR3 has 15 amino acids. CDR3 sequence: CASSPDLGGVAEAFF. The CDR3 region has the DNA TGTGCCAGCTCACCCGATTTAGGGGGAGTCGCTGAAGCTTTCTTT.

This clone was observed a few times. The chain employs TRBV5-1 and TRBJ2-1; unclear D gene. Looked up from germline, CDR1 is SGHRS and CDR2 is YFSETQ. The CDR3 consists of 14 residues. The V gene lost 2 bases and the J gene lost 1 base, with 7 bases spanning the gap. The CDR3 protein is CASSFGGSYNEQFF. The CDR3 bases are TGCGCCAGCAGCTTTGGCGGTTCCTACAATGAGCAGTTCTTC.